This entry lists 16 T cell receptor beta chains sequenced from one sample in a study of T cell changes during pregnancy in multiple sclerosis. The method was immunoSEQ multiplex PCR; TCRdb's version includes in-frame clones alone and lacks a portion of them. The sample records about 60,000 clones, 90% to 95% being singletons. Sequencing was performed on CD4+ T cells from peripheral blood mononuclear cells, taken in the first trimester of pregnancy. These receptors all come from a female donor with multiple sclerosis, enrolled in a pregnancy study.

The V and J genes are TRBV5-8 and TRBJ2-7; 7 nucleotides line up with TRBD1. This CDR3 contains 16 residues. CDR1 and CDR2 from the germline V gene are SGHTS and YDEGEE. V trimming: 4 bases; J trimming: 2 bases; junction bases outside the gene matches: 12. The CDR3 DNA follows: TGTGCCAGCAGCATTACCATGGGACAGTCCACCTACGAGCAGTACTTC. This sequence encodes CASSITMGQSTYEQYF.

CDR3 in amino acids: CASRLGETKNTEAFF. DNA for the CDR3: TGTGCCAGCAGGCTCGGGGAGACCAAGAACACTGAAGCTTTCTTT. The rearrangement uses TRBV5-6 and TRBJ1-1; no firm D call. The CDR3 runs to 15 residues. V lost 5 bases and J 1 base, leaving 15 bases between the germline ends. The germline V gene has CDR1 SGHDT and CDR2 YYEEEE.

This clone appeared a single time. V usage is TRBV5-6 and J usage is TRBJ1-2, with D uncertain. Germline V gives CDR1 SGHDT, CDR2 YYEEEE. The V and J ends lost 4 bases and 0 bases respectively, with 13 bases between them. The CDR3 runs to 15 residues. The CDR3 loop reads CASSRPRIANYGYTF. The CDR3 DNA is TGTGCCAGCAGCCGCCCAAGAATAGCTAACTATGGCTACACCTTC.

The rearrangement links TRBV11-2 to TRBJ1-2; TRBD1 matches 10 bases. After removal of 4 bases from V and 4 bases from J, the junction contained 6 bases not matched to a gene. The CDR3 sequence is 15 residues long. Per germline, CDR1 SGHAT and CDR2 FQNNGV. The CDR3 is CASSSTDRGGYGYTF. For the CDR3, the DNA is TGTGCCAGCAGCTCCACGGACAGGGGGGGCTATGGCTACACCTTC.

This clone was detected only once. The gene calls are TRBV4-3 and TRBJ2-1; 8 nucleotides align to TRBD2. V was pared by 1 base and J by 0 bases, with 11 bases of the junction left unmatched. The CDR3 is 19 residues long. Per germline, CDR1 LGHNA and CDR2 YSLEER. CDR3 in amino acids: CASSQGIGGGSSSYNEQFF. The CDR3 bases are TGCGCCAGCAGCCAAGGGATCGGGGGGGGATCGAGCTCCTACAATGAGCAGTTCTTC.

V is TRBV7-3 and J is TRBJ2-3; TRBD2 agrees at 15 bases. The CDR3 consists of 19 residues. J lost 5 bases, V lost 5 bases, and 14 bases had no gene match. From germline, CDR1 is SGHTA and CDR2 FQGTGA. CDR3 protein: CASSQRGLAGGPMGDTQYF. As DNA, the CDR3 is TGTGCCAGCAGCCAACGCGGACTAGCGGGGGGGCCTATGGGAGATACGCAGTATTTT.

The chain is built from TRBV19 and TRBJ1-4; D is uncertain. The CDR3 length is 13 residues. The germline gives CDR1 LNHDA, CDR2 SQIVND (reference sequence). The V and J ends lost 7 bases and 4 bases respectively, with 10 bases between them. CDR3 sequence reads: CASIGRNNEKLFF. The CDR3, as DNA: TGTGCCAGTATCGGCAGGAATAATGAAAAACTGTTTTTT.

This chain joins TRBV9 and TRBJ2-1; no clear D. The CDR3 has 13 residues. Deletions cut 0 bases from V and 10 bases from J, with 11 bases between. CDR1 and CDR2 from the germline V gene are SGDLS and YYNGEE. CDR3 loop: CASSVAEAREQFF. DNA for the CDR3: TGTGCCAGCAGCGTAGCGGAAGCGAGGGAGCAGTTCTTC.

The chain uses TRBV7-2 and TRBJ2-5, with D possibly being TRBD2 (5 bases). CDR1 is SGHTA, CDR2 FQGNSA, per germline. Trimming cost V 5 bases and J 4 bases, with 14 bases left between them. CDR3 length equals 14 residues. CDR3 DNA: TGTGCCAGCAGCGGGAGCCTTAACCGAGAGACCCAGTACTTC. The encoded protein is CASSGSLNRETQYF.

This clone has a handful of counts. The rearrangement uses TRBV6-5 and TRBJ1-6, with 8 bases identical to TRBD1. The CDR3 sequence is 14 residues long. Germline V gene sequence: CDR1 MNHEY, CDR2 SVGAGI. V shed 6 bases and J 8 bases; nucleotides not matched to a gene: 6. CDR3 sequence: CASRSGQVDSPLHF. CDR3 nucleotides: TGTGCCAGCAGATCGGGACAGGTAGATTCACCCCTCCACTTT.

The chain uses TRBV7-3 and TRBJ1-1; 7 nucleotides match TRBD1. The germline V gene has CDR1 SGHTA and CDR2 FQGTGA. V lost 3 bases to trimming and J lost 7 bases; unmatched junction nucleotides: 5. This CDR3 region has 13 residues. The CDR3 loop is CASSFRDSSEAFF. Written as DNA, the CDR3 is TGTGCCAGCAGCTTCCGGGACAGCAGTGAAGCTTTCTTT.

Only one count was recorded for this clone. Germline is not matched at one junction end, which may reflect a read error. The V gene is TRBV7-7, the J gene TRBJ2-2, with 7 positions matching TRBD1. The CDR3 has 18 residues. Germline CDR1 is SSHAT and CDR2 is FNYEAQ (reference sequence). The CDR3 loop reads CASSQTDRALRNTGELFF. The CDR3 bases are TGTGCTAGCAGCCAGACTGACAGGGCATTAAGGAACACCGGGGAGCTGTTTTTT.

V and J are TRBV5-1 and TRBJ2-1, with a possible D match to TRBD2 (6 bases). The germline V gene encodes CDR1 SGHRS and CDR2 YFSETQ. The CDR3 consists of 14 residues. V was pared by 0 bases and J by 6 bases, with 10 bases between. The CDR3 reads CASSLGGAGNEQFF. The CDR3 DNA sequence: TGCGCCAGCAGCTTGGGCGGGGCCGGCAATGAGCAGTTCTTC.

The chain links TRBV2 to TRBJ1-2; TRBD1 matches at 7 bases. This CDR3 is built from 13 residues. V dropped 6 bases and J dropped 10; count of bases not matched to a gene: 11. Germline CDR1 is SNHLY and CDR2 is FYNNEI. The CDR3 region is CASSAETGTDYTF. The CDR3 nucleotides are TGTGCCAGCAGCGCCGAGACCGGGACAGACTACACCTTC.

The table lists this clone with a count of one. The genes are TRBV11-2 and TRBJ2-7, with a possible D match to TRBD2 (6 bases). CDR3 length equals 14 residues. The germline V and J ends were trimmed by 4 bases and 3 bases, with 13 bases remaining between them. In germline, CDR1 is SGHAT, CDR2 FQNNGV. The CDR3, as DNA: TGTGCCAGCAGCTGGGGGGTGAGGGGCTACGAGCAGTACTTC. This encodes CASSWGVRGYEQYF.

For the CDR3, the DNA is TGTGCCAGTAGTCAGAAAACCGGGACAGGGGTGTCCAAAAACATTCAGTACTTC. Translated, it gives CASSQKTGTGVSKNIQYF. The chain links TRBV19 to TRBJ2-4; the match to TRBD1 covers 10 bases. The CDR3 totals 18 residues. With 5 bases clipped from V and 2 bases from J, the junction kept 12 bases outside the gene matches. The V gene's germline CDR1 is LNHDA and CDR2 SQIVND (reference sequence).